This T cell receptor (beta chain) derives from a study of post-analysis software for immune sequencing data. The library was made from cDNA and included unique molecular identifiers. Using its own MiXCR run on the PCR reads, TCRdb lists one record per CDR3 protein. The repertoire consists of 700,000 to 800,000 distinct CDR3 sequences, with approximately 30% occurring once and the leading ten covering under 0.7%. A few counts support this clonotype. Its antigen is not known. Findings and limits, study-wide: Those with multiple sclerosis, the patient group, showed significantly lower normalized Chao1 diversity than controls. Patients had higher frequencies than controls of roughly five TRBV segments, including TRBV5-6, TRBV5-1 and TRBV20-1.

The V gene's germline CDR1 is DFQATT and CDR2 SNEGSKA (reference sequence). V gave up 5 bases and J gave up 0 bases, with 13 bases separating them. This CDR3 is built from 14 residues. Sequencing used blood. This receptor was obtained from a girl aged 5-17 years with multiple sclerosis. The chain has TRBV20-1 and TRBJ2-5; a weak D match, TRBD1 (5 bases). CDR3 sequence: CSAARRTNQETQYF. Written as DNA, the CDR3 is TGCAGTGCTGCCCGCCGGACAAACCAAGAGACCCAGTACTTC.